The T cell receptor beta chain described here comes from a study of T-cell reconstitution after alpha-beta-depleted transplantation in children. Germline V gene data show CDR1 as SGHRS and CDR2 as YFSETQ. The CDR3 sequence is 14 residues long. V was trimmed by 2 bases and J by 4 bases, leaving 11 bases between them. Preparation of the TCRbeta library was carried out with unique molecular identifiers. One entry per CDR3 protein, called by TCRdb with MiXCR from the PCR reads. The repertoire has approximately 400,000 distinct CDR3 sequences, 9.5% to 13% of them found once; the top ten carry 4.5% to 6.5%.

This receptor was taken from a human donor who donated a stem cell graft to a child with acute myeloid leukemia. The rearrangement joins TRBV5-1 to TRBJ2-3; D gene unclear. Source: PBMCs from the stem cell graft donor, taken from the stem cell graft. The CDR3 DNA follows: TGCGCCAGCAGCTTAAATCCTGGGGCAGATACGCAGTATTTT. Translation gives CASSLNPGADTQYF.